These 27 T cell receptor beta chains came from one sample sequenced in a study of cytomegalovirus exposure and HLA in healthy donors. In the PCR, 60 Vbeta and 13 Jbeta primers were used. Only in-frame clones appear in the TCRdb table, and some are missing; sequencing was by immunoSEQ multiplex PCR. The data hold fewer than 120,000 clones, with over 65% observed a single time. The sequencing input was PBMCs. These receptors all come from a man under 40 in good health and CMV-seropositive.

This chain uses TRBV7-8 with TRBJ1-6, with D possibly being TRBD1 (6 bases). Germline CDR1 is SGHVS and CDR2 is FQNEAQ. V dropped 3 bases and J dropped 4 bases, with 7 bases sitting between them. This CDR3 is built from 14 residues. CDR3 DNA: TGTGCCAGCAGCTTGGGACATTATAATTCACCCCTCCACTTT. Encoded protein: CASSLGHYNSPLHF.

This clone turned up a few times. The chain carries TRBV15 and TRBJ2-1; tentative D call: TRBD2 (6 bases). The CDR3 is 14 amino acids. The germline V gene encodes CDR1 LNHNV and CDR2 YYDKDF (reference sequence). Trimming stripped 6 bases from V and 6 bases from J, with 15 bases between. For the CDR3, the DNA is TGTGCCACCAGGGAGGGGCTTGGGGTCAATGAGCAGTTCTTC. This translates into CATREGLGVNEQFF.

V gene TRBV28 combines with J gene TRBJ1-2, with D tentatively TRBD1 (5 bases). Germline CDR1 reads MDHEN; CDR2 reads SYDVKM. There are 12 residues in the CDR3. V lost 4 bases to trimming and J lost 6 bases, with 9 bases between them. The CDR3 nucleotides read TGTGCCAGCAGTTCAGGGCCCCATGGCTACACCTTC. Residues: CASSSGPHGYTF.

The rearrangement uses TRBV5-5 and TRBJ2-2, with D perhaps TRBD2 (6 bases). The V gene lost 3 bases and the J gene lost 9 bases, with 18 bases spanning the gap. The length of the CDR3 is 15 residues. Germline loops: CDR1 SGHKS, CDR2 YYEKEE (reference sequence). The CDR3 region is CASSSDPGENRELFF. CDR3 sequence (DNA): TGTGCCAGCAGCTCGGACCCGGGGGAGAACAGGGAGCTGTTTTTT.

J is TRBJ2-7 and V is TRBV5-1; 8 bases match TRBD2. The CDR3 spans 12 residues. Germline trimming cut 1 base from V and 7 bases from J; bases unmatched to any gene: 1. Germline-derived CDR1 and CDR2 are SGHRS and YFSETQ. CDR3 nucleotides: TGCGCCAGCAGCTTGCGGGGGGGGGAGCAGTACTTC. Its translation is CASSLRGGEQYF.

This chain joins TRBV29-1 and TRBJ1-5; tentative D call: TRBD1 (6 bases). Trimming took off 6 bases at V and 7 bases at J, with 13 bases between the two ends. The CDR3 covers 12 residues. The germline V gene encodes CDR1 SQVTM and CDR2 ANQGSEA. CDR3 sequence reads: CSVAGAGQPQHF. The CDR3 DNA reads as TGCAGCGTCGCAGGGGCCGGGCAGCCCCAGCATTTT. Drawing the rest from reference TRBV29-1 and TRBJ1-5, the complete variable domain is SAVISQKPSRDICQRGTSLTIQCQVDSQVTMMFWYRQQPGQSLTLIATANQGSEATYESGFVIDKFPISRPNLTFSTLTVSNMSPEDSSIYLCSVAGAGQPQHFGDGTRLSIL.

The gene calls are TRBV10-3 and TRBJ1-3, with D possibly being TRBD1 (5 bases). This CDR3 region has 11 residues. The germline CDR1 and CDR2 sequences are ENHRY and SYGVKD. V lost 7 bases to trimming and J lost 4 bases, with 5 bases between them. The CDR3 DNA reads TGTGCCATCAACAGGGGAAACACCATATATTTT. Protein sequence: CAINRGNTIYF.

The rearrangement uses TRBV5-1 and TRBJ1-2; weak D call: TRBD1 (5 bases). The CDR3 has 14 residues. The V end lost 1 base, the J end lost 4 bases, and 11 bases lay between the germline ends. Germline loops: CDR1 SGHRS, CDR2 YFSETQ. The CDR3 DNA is TGCGCCAGCAGCTTGCTGGAGGGGAGCTATGGCTACACCTTC. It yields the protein CASSLLEGSYGYTF.

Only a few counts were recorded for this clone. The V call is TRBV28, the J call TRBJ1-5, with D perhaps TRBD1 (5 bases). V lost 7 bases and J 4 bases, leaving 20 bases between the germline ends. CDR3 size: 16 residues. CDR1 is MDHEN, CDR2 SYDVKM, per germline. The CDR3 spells CASTFFREVRNQPQHF. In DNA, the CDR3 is TGTGCCAGCACCTTTTTCAGGGAGGTTAGGAATCAGCCCCAGCATTTT.

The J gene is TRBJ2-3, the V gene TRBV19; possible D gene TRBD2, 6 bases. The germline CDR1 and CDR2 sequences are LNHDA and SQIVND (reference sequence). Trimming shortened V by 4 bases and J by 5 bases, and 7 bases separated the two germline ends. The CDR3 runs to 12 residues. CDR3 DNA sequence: TGTGCCAGTAGTAGTAGCGGAGATACGCAGTATTTT. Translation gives CASSSSGDTQYF.

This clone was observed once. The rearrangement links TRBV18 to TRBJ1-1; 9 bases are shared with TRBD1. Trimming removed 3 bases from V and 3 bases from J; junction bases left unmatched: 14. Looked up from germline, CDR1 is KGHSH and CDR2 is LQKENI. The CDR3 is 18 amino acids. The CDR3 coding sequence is TGTGCCAGCTCACCTCTAAAGTGGGACAGGGTACTTGACACTGAAGCTTTCTTT. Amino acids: CASSPLKWDRVLDTEAFF.

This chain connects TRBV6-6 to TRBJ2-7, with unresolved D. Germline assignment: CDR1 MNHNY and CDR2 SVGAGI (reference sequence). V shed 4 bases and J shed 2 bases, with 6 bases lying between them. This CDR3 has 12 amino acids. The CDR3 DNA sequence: TGTGCCAGCAGTTCGTCCGCCTACGAGCAGTACTTC. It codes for CASSSSAYEQYF.

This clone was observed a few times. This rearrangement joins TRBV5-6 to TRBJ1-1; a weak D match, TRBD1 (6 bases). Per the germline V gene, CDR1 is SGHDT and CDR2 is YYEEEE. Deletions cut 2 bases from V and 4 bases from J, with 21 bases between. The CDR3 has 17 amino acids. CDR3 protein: CASSFWGLKGRGTEAFF. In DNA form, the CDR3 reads TGTGCCAGCAGCTTTTGGGGGCTCAAGGGACGGGGCACTGAAGCTTTCTTT.

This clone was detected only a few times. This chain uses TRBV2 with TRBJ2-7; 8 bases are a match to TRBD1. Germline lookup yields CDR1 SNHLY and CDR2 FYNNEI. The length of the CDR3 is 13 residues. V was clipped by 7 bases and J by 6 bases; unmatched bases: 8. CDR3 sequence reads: CASTRDRPGEQYF. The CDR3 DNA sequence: TGTGCCAGCACCAGGGACAGGCCGGGCGAGCAGTACTTC.

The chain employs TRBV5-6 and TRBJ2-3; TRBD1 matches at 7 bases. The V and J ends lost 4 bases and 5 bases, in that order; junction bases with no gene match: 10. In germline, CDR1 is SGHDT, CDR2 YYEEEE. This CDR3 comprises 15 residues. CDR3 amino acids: CASSPPQGGVDTQYF. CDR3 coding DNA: TGTGCCAGCAGCCCACCCCAAGGGGGCGTAGATACGCAGTATTTT.

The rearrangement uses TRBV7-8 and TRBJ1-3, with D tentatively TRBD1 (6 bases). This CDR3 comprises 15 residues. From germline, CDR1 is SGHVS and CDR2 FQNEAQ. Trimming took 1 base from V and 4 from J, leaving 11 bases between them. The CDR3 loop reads CASSLGAGDGNTIYF. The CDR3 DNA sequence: TGTGCCAGCAGCTTAGGAGCAGGGGACGGAAACACCATATATTTT.

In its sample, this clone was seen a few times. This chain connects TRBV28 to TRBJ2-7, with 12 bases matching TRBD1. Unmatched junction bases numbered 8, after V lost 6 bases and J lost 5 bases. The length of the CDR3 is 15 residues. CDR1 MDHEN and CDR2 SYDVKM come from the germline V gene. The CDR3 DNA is TGTGCCAGCAGGCGGCCGGGACAGGGGGCAGACGAGCAGTACTTC. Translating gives CASRRPGQGADEQYF.

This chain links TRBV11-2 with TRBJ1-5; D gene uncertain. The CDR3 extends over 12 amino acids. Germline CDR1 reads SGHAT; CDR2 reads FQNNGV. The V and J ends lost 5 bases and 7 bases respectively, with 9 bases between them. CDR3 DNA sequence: TGTGCCAGCAGCCGGGAAGGGCAGCCCCAGCATTTT. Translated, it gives CASSREGQPQHF. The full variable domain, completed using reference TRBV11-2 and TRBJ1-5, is EAGVAQSPRYKIIEKRQSVAFWCNPISGHATLYWYQQILGQGPKLLIQFQNNGVVDDSQLPKDRFSAERLKGVDSTLKIQPAKLEDSAVYLCASSREGQPQHFGDGTRLSIL.

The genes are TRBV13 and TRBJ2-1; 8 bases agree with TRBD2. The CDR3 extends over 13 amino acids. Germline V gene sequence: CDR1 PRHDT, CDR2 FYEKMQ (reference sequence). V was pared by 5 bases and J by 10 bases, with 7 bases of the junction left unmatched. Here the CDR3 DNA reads TGTGCCAGCAGCCCCGTTCAGCGGGAGGAGCAGTTCTTC. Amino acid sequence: CASSPVQREEQFF.

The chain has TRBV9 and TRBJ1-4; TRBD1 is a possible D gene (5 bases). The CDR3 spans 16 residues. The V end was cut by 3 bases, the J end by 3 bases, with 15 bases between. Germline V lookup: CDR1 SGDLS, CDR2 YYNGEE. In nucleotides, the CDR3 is TGTGCCAGCAGCGCAGGACGACAGAGCTCTAATGAAAAACTGTTTTTT. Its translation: CASSAGRQSSNEKLFF.

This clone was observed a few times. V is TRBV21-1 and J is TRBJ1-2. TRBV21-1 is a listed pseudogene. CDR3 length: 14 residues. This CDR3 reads CASSKRGHHYGYTF. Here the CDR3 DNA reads TGTGCCAGCAGCAAAAGAGGGCACCACTATGGCTACACCTTC.

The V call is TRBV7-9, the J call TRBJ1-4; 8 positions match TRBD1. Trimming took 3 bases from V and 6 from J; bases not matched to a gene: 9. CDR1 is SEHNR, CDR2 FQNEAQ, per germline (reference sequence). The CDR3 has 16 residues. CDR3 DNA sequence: TGTGCCAGCAGCTTCAGCAGTTCAGGGGGCTATGAAAAACTGTTTTTT. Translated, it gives CASSFSSSGGYEKLFF.

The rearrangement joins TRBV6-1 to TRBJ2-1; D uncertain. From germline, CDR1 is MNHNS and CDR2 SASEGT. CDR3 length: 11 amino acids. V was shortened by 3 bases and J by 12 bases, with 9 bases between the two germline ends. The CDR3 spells CASSDGAAQFF. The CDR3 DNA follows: TGTGCCAGCAGTGACGGTGCCGCGCAGTTCTTC.

Here the CDR3 reads CASSPGQGASYEQYF. For the CDR3, the DNA is TGTGCCAGCAGCCCGGGACAGGGGGCCTCCTACGAGCAGTACTTC. The chain has TRBV5-4 and TRBJ2-7, with 12 bases that match TRBD1. The J segment lost 0 bases and the V segment lost 4 bases, leaving 2 bases of the junction unmatched. Germline CDR1 reads SGHNT; CDR2 reads YYREEE (reference sequence). This CDR3 contains 15 residues.

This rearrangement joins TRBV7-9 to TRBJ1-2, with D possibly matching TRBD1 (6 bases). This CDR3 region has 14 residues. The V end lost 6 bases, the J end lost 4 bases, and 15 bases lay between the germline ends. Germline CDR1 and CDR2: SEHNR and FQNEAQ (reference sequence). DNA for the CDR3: TGTGCCAGCAGAGCGGCAGGGGCCATCTATGGCTACACCTTC. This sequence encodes CASRAAGAIYGYTF.

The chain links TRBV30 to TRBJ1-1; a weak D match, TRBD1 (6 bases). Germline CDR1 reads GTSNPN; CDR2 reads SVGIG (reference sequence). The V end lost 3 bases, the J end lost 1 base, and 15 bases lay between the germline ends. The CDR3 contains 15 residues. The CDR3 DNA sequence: TGTGCCTGGAGGGCGGACCTAGGGGGGAACACTGAAGCTTTCTTT. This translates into CAWRADLGGNTEAFF. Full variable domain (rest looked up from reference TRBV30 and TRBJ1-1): SQTIHQWPATLVQPVGSPLSLECTVEGTSNPNLYWYRQAAGRGLQLLFYSVGIGQISSEVPQNLSASRPQDRQFILSSKKLLLSDSGFYLCAWRADLGGNTEAFFGQGTRLTVV.

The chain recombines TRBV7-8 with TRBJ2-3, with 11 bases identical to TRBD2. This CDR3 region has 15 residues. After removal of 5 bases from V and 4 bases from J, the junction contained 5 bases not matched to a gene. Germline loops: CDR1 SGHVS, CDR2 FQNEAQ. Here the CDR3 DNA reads TGTGCCAGCAGCACGACTAGCGGGGTAGCAGATACGCAGTATTTT. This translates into CASSTTSGVADTQYF.